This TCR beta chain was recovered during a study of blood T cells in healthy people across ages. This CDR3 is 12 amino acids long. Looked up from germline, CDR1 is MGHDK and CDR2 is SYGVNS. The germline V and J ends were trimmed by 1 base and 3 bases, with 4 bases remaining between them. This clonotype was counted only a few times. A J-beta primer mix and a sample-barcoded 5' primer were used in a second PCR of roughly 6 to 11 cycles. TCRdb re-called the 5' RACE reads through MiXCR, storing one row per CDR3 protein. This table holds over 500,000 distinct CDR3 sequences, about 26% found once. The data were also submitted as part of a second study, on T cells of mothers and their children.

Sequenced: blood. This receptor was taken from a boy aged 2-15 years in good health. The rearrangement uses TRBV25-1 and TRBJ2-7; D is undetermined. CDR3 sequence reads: CASSELGYEQYF. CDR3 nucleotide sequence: TGTGCCAGCAGTGAATTAGGCTACGAGCAGTACTTC.